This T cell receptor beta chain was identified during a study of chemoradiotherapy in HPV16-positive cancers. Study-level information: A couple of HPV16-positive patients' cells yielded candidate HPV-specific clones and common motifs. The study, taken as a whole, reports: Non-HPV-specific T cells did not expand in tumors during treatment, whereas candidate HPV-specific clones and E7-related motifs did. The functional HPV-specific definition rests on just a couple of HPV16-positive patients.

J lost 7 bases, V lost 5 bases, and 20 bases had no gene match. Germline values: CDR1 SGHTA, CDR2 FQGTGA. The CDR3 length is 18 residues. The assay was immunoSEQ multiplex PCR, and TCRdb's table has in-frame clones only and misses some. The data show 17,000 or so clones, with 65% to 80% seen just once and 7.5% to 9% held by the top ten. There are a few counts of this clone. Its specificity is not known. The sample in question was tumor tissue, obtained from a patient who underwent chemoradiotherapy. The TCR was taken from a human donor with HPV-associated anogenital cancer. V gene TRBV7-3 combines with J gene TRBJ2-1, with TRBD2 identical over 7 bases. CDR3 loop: CASSPGGTADYMGNEQFF. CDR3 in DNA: TGTGCCAGCAGCCCCGGGGGGACCGCGGACTACATGGGGAATGAGCAGTTCTTC.